The source of this T cell receptor (beta chain) is a study of T cells in Graves' hyperthyroidism and ophthalmopathy. Across the study: Blood was drawn when the patient was first diagnosed and still untreated.

RNA transcripts were the template for amplifying TCR beta CDR3 regions. When the TCR CDR3 underwent first-round RT-PCR, the HTBI primer set was used. MiXCR, applied by TCRdb to the multiplex PCR reads, yields one record per CDR3 protein. The profile shows around 570,000 distinct CDR3 sequences, roughly 21% of them singletons. In germline, CDR1 is MNHEY, CDR2 SMNVEV (reference sequence). Trimming left V 10 bases short and J 1 base short, with 27 bases between. The CDR3 totals 18 residues. A NOSPECS grade of at least 4, a Clinical Activity Score of at least 3 and duration under 3 months were recorded in ophthalmopathy patients.

The sequence came from a man aged 40-50 years with Graves' ophthalmopathy. Sequenced input: blood. The gene calls are TRBV27 and TRBJ2-3, with D perhaps TRBD2 (5 bases). CDR3 region: CAISIRSGRGFGTDTQYF. The DNA for the CDR3 is TGTGCCATCTCCATCCGATCGGGGAGAGGGTTTGGCACAGATACGCAGTATTTT.